This T cell receptor (beta chain) originates from a study of blood T cell repertoires in COVID-19 (dated by TCRdb to 2019 to 2021). A note on the overall study: Collaborator samples came from the United States, Italy and Spain and covered acute and convalescent phases of COVID-19. The material from the prospective study consisted of cDNA or gDNA derived from T cells, B-cell-depleted T cells, or PBMCs. Subjects who had been exposed to COVID-19, were actively infected with it, or had recovered from it provided the deeply sampled blood TCRbeta repertoires that made up the dataset. A freely available public database, intended as a resource for researchers studying the immune response to SARS-CoV-2, is where the repertoires were released. The samples were drawn from two sources: the first 160 participants of the ongoing ImmuneRACE study, and about 1,300 subjects contributed by 6 global collaborators. Sample metadata almost always included a de-identified subject ID, COVID-19 status, age in years and sex. Where available, HLA class I and class II types were obtained from metadata supplied by the sample provider rather than from assay-based typing. The research as a whole found: Clinical and demographic metadata were provided uncurated, with the amount varying by source and participant.

Turning to this clone: Its antigen remains unidentified. No base qualities exist here, and no much larger clone lies one base off it.

TCRbeta CDR3 regions were amplified from genomic DNA by means of the immunoSEQ Assay, a bias-controlled multiplex PCR. The study's processing was this. Within the assay, amplification of reference gene primers was used to estimate how many nucleated cells each sample contained. Sequence reads were collapsed and filtered to measure the absolute abundance of every unique TCRbeta CDR3 rearrangement. For each sample, productive Simpson clonality was calculated as the square root of Simpson's diversity index across productive rearrangements. Drawn from immuneACCESS, this table holds only the in-frame rearrangements with V and J called that TCRdb kept. Clones are partly lost; checked studies trace under half to an unresolved V gene and leave the rest unexplained. V and J calls and clone size follow that table, whereas D and trimming were derived from the DNA. The sample table contains about 140,000 clones; only one count was recorded for more than 85% of them. Less than 6.5% of the sample is taken by the ten largest.

Reading the germline V gene gives CDR1 SGHRS and CDR2 YFSETQ. The CDR3 runs 17 amino acids, cysteine and phenylalanine included. Of the read, only the CDR3 DNA is kept; its 51 bases are in frame from base 1. V lost 1 base and J lost 2 bases, and the count of bases not matched to a germline gene is 8. The collaborating institutions used their own protocols to collect whole blood in K2EDTA tubes. For TCRbeta analysis, collaborators shipped samples in one of three forms: frozen whole blood, isolated PBMCs, or DNA extracted from either of those sample types. The source of this sequence is a human donor in a cohort sampled during active COVID-19. The rearrangement joined TRBV5-1 to TRBJ2-7; 11 bases in the junction line up with TRBD2. The source material was peripheral blood. The bases are TGCGCCAGCAGCTTGTTAGGTAGCGGGAGGGTAGCCTACGAGCAGTACTTC. This encodes CASSLLGSGRVAYEQYF.